The 17 T cell receptor beta chains given below trace back to one sample, sequenced in a study of T cells expressing NK-cell markers. TCRdb re-called the 5' RACE reads and gives one entry per CDR3 protein, without DNA. This table lists 450,000 to 600,000 distinct CDR3 sequences. Sequences were obtained from blood T cells: a sorted CD56 or NKG2C T cell subset, CD4+ or CD8+ T cells, or bulk PBMC T cells (not recorded which). The source of these receptors is a man between 18 and 35 years old in good health.

V gene TRBV7-2 combines with J gene TRBJ2-3; lacking DNA, the TRBD1 call made by TCRdb goes unchecked. There are 14 residues in the CDR3. Germline V gene data show CDR1 as SGHTA and CDR2 as FQGNSA. The CDR3 reads CASSLGSQGDTQYF.

The chain has TRBV12-3 or TRBV12-4 and TRBJ1-1; TCRdb lists TRBD1, though no DNA is available to test this call. This CDR3 is 14 amino acids long. The CDR3 region is CASKWGGADTEAFF.

CDR3 loop: CASSPKRLLTDLYEQYF. V usage is TRBV18 and J usage is TRBJ2-7. This CDR3 comprises 17 residues. The germline CDR1 and CDR2 sequences are KGHSH and LQKENI.

J is TRBJ1-4 and V is TRBV6-1; the D call of TRBD1 rests on TCRdb alone, since no DNA is present to check it. Germline loops: CDR1 MNHNS, CDR2 SASEGT. The CDR3 runs to 14 residues. Here the CDR3 reads CASIKTGPNEKLFF.

This sequence joins TRBV7-3 and TRBJ2-3. Germline loops: CDR1 SGHTA, CDR2 FQGTGA. The CDR3 has 14 amino acids. Here the CDR3 reads CASSLRRGGDTQYF.

CDR3 loop: CASSQGPSGYTF. The rearrangement joins TRBV12-3 or TRBV12-4 to TRBJ1-2; TCRdb's D call, TRBD1, is unchecked because there is no DNA. The CDR3 extends over 12 amino acids.

This chain uses TRBV28 with TRBJ2-1. Germline CDR1 and CDR2: MDHEN and SYDVKM. This CDR3 comprises 12 residues. The CDR3 sequence: CASTTSTKGQFF.

CDR3: CASSSGGLRGANVLTF. V is TRBV5-1 and J is TRBJ2-6; TCRdb picks TRBD1, but there is no DNA to check that call. The germline V gene has CDR1 SGHRS and CDR2 YFSETQ. The CDR3 has 16 residues.

This chain connects TRBV14 to TRBJ1-5. Germline CDR1 and CDR2: SGHDN and FVKESK. The CDR3 has 13 amino acids. CDR3 sequence: CASSQVPSGPQHF.

The gene calls are TRBV18 and TRBJ2-7; TCRdb's D call, TRBD2, is unchecked because there is no DNA. Germline loops: CDR1 KGHSH, CDR2 LQKENI. The CDR3 is 17 amino acids. Here the CDR3 reads CASSPTNLAGVLREQYF.

This chain joins TRBV11-2 and TRBJ1-2; absent DNA, TCRdb's TRBD1 call cannot be checked. This CDR3 comprises 14 residues. From germline, CDR1 is SGHAT and CDR2 FQNNGV. The CDR3 loop reads CASSLDTKGVGYTF.

The CDR3 loop reads CSVQYNYGYTF. The J gene is TRBJ1-2, the V gene TRBV29-1. Per the germline V gene, CDR1 is SQVTM and CDR2 is ANQGSEA. The CDR3 runs to 11 residues.

V and J are TRBV9 and TRBJ2-5; there is no DNA to check the TCRdb D call of TRBD1. This CDR3 region has 14 residues. CDR1 and CDR2 (germline): SGDLS, YYNGEE. The CDR3 sequence: CASSAGQGWETQYF.

The chain couples TRBV20-1 to TRBJ1-5; TCRdb's D call of TRBD1 is untestable without DNA. Germline loops: CDR1 DFQATT, CDR2 SNEGSKA (reference sequence). The CDR3 covers 15 residues. The CDR3: CSASLPQEVNQPQHF.

The chain carries TRBV27 and TRBJ2-5; TCRdb picks TRBD1, but there is no DNA to check that call. CDR1 and CDR2 (germline): MNHEY, SMNVEV (reference sequence). This CDR3 comprises 15 residues. The CDR3 loop reads CASSLFTGAEETQYF.

The chain combines TRBV7-9 with TRBJ2-2; no DNA is available, so the TRBD2 call from TCRdb remains unchecked. Germline lookup yields CDR1 SEHNR and CDR2 FQNEAQ (reference sequence). This CDR3 is built from 15 residues. CDR3 loop: CASSRFREDLRELFF.

The chain couples TRBV30 to TRBJ2-1. Germline V gene data show CDR1 as GTSNPN and CDR2 as SVGIG (reference sequence). The CDR3 spans 12 residues. CDR3 residues: CAWSEGYNEQFF.